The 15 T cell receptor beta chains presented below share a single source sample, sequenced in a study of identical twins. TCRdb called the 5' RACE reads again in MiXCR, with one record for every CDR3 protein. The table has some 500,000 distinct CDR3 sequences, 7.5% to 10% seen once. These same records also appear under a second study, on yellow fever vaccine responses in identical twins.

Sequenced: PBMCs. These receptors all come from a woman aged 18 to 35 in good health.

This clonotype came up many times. The CDR3 region has the DNA TGTGCCAGCAGCTTAGAGAGGCGGTTTAGCGGGAGCTCCTACGAGCAGTACTTC. Translated, it gives CASSLERRFSGSSYEQYF. The rearrangement uses TRBV11-2 and TRBJ2-7, with 9 bases that match TRBD2. Germline lookup yields CDR1 SGHAT and CDR2 FQNNGV. The CDR3 has 18 residues. V shed 0 bases, J shed 0 bases, and the junction held 9 bases outside the gene matches.

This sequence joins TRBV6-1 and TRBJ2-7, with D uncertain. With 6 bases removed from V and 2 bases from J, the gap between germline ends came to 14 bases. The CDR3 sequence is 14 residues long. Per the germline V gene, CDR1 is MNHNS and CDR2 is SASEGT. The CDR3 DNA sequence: TGTGCCAGCAGCGACCGAGGATTACCCTACGAGCAGTACTTC. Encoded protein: CASSDRGLPYEQYF.

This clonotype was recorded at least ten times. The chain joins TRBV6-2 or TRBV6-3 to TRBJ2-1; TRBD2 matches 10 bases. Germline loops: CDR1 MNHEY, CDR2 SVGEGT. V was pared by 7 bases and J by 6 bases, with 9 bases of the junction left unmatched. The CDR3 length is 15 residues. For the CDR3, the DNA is TGTGCCAGCACCAAAGAACTAGCGGGATCCAATGAGCAGTTCTTC. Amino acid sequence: CASTKELAGSNEQFF.

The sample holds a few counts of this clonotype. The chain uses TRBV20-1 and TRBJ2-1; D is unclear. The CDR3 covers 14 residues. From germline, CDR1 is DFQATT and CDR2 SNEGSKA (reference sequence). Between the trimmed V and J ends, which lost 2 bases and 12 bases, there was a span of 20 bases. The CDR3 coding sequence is TGCAGTGCTAGAAATTCTGACTCTCATACGGTGCAGTTCTTC. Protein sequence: CSARNSDSHTVQFF.

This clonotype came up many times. The CDR3 loop is CASSYTSSGKETQYF. CDR3 coding DNA: TGTGCCAGCAGTTATACCTCTAGCGGGAAAGAGACCCAGTACTTC. The chain combines TRBV7-9 with TRBJ2-5; 9 bases line up with TRBD2. CDR1 and CDR2 (germline): SEHNR, FQNEAQ (reference sequence). This CDR3 is built from 15 residues. V shed 6 bases, J shed 3 bases, and the junction held 8 bases outside the gene matches.

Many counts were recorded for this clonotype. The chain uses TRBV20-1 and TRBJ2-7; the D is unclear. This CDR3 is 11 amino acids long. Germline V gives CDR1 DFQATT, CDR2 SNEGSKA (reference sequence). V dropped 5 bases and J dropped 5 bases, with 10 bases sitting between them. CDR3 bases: TGCAGTGCTGCCTTTAGGGACGAGCAGTACTTC. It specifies CSAAFRDEQYF.

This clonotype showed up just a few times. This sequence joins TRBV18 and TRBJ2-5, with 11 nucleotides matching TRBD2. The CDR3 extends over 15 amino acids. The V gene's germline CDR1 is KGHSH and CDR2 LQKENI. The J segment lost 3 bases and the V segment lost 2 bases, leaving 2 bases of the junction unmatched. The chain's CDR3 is CASSPDSGREETQYF. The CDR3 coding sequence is TGTGCCAGCTCACCAGATAGCGGGAGGGAAGAGACCCAGTACTTC.

CDR3 nucleotide sequence: TGTGCCAGCAGCCCAAGACGGATCTATGGCTACACCTTC. Translated, it gives CASSPRRIYGYTF. The V and J genes are TRBV28 and TRBJ1-2, with D uncertain. The ends were cut back, 6 bases at V and 4 bases at J, with 12 bases in the middle. Germline loops: CDR1 MDHEN, CDR2 SYDVKM. There are 13 residues in the CDR3.

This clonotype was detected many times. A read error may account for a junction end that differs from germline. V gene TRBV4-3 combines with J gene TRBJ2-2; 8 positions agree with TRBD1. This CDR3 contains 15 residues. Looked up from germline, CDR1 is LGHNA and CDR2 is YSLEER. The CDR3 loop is CASSQGTGNTGELFF. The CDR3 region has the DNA TGTGCCAGCAGCCAAGGGACAGGGAACACCGGGGAGCTGTTTTTT.

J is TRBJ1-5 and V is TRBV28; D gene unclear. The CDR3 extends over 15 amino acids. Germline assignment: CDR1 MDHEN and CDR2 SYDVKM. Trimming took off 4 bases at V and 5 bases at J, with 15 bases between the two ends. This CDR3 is CASSSTGPPYQPQHF. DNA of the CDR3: TGTGCCAGCAGTTCCACCGGACCCCCCTATCAGCCCCAGCATTTT.

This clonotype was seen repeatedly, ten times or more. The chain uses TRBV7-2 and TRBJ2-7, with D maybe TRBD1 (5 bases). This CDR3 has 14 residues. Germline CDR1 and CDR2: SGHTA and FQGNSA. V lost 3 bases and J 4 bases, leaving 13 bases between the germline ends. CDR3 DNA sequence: TGTGCCAGCAGCTTCGCAGGGCCACCATACGAGCAGTACTTC. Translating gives CASSFAGPPYEQYF.

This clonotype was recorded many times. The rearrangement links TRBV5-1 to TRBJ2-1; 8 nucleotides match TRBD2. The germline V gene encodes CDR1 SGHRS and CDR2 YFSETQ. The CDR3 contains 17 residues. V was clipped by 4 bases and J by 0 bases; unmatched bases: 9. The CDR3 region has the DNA TGCGCCAGCAGCGTGGCTGAGCGGGGGAGCTCCTACAATGAGCAGTTCTTC. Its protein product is CASSVAERGSSYNEQFF.

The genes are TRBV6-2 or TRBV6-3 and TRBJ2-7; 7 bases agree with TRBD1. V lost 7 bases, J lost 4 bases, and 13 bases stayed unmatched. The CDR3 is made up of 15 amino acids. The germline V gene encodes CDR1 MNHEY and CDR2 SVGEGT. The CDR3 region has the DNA TGTGCCAGCACCCACAGGGGCTCTAAGGGGTACGAGCAGTACTTC. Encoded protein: CASTHRGSKGYEQYF.

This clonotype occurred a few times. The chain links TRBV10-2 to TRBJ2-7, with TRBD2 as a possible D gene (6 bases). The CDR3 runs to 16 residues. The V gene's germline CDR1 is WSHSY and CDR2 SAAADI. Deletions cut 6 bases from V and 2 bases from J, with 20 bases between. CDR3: CASSGTVAATAYEQYF. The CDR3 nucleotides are TGCGCCAGCAGCGGTACCGTAGCGGCAACGGCCTACGAGCAGTACTTC.

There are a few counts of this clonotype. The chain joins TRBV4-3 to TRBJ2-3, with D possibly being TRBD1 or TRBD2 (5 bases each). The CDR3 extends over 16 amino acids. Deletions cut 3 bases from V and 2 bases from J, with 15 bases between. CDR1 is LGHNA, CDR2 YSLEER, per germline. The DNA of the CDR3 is TGCGCCAGCAGCCAGAGGGGTTCGGGCTCCACAGATACGCAGTATTTT. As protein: CASSQRGSGSTDTQYF.